The present T cell receptor (beta chain) was sequenced within a study of Ad26.COV2.S vaccination and SARS-CoV-2 variants. Profiled with immunoSEQ multiplex PCR; TCRdb holds only in-frame clones, not every one. The data show around 320,000 clones, roughly 86% seen once. The sample's treatment: around 19 received Ad26.COV2.S at low or high dose, single or two shots; about five received placebo; per-sample allocation not given. Day 63 after the first injection of vaccine or placebo was the sampling time. This CDR3 comprises 16 residues. Trimming removed 4 bases at V and 5 bases at J, with 21 bases between. Germline CDR1 reads SGHTS; CDR2 reads YDEGEE.

Sequenced here: peripheral blood, sampled in a trial of Ad26.COV2.S vaccine versus placebo. This sequence joins TRBV5-8 and TRBJ1-2; D may be TRBD1 (5 bases). The receptor comes from a person between 18 and 60 years old who received the Ad26.COV2.S COVID-19 vaccine or a placebo. DNA for the CDR3: TGTGCCAGCAGCCCTCGGTCCCGCAGGGAAGGGTATGGCTACACCTTC. Translated, it gives CASSPRSRREGYGYTF.